This T cell receptor beta chain was recorded in a study of T-cell memory formation after mild COVID-19. This CDR3 has 13 residues. Germline CDR1 is DFQATT and CDR2 is SNEGSKA (reference sequence). V lost 4 bases, J lost 4 bases, and 13 bases lay in between. TCRdb used MiXCR to reprocess the 5' RACE reads, holding one entry per CDR3 protein. The data contain a few hundred thousand distinct CDR3 sequences, 16% of them singletons. The rearrangement uses TRBV20-1 and TRBJ1-2, with a possible D match to TRBD1 (6 bases). Material for sequencing was PBMCs or a T cell subset sorted from them (not recorded which). The clonotype was recovered from a young man who had mild COVID-19 (a few samples of this study predate the infection). Cell type and time point are not known. The CDR3, as DNA: TGCAGTGCTAAAACCGGGACACCCTATGGCTACACCTTC. Protein product: CSAKTGTPYGYTF.